This is a list of T cell receptor beta chains from one sample in a study of Graves' ophthalmopathy and Graves' hyperthyroidism. Via MiXCR, TCRdb re-called the multiplex PCR reads, giving one row per CDR3 protein. Of 1 million to 1.3 million distinct CDR3 sequences in the sample, 35% to 45% were seen once. The sequencing sample was made of peripheral blood or thyroid tissue (not recorded which). The source of these receptors is an adult man with Graves' hyperthyroidism. Both conserved end residues are part of each CDR3.

>TRBJ1-5|TRBV7-2
CASSPQTWGQPQHF
>TRBJ2-7|TRBV15
CATSRDREAPGTRVYEQYF
>TRBJ1-6|TRBV6-5
CASRRGGSNSPLHF
>TRBJ2-2|TRBV9
CASRGPTGELFF
>TRBJ1-4|TRBV30
CAWRATYGSREKLFF
>TRBJ2-5|TRBV4-3
CASSQGTGGKKTQYF
>TRBJ2-7|TRBV24-1
CATSDWGDEQYF
>TRBJ2-2|TRBV6-1
CASSVRDATGELFF
>TRBJ1-5|TRBV20-1
CSAREGSGQPQHF
>TRBJ1-5|TRBV2
CASSSGEFNQPQRF
>TRBJ1-1|TRBV7-6
CASSLGPLNTEAFF
>TRBJ2-7|TRBV6-5
CASSYRATLYEQYF
>TRBJ1-1|TRBV29-1
CSLGMGVESTEAFF
>TRBJ2-5|TRBV24-1
CATSVGGVRNQETQYF
>TRBJ2-5|TRBV5-6
CASSSGKGQETQYF
>TRBJ2-7|TRBV2
CASSDGGAGGYEQYF
>TRBJ1-1|TRBV10-3
CATGHQNTEAFF
>TRBJ2-2|TRBV7-8
CASSPTAGGLNTGELFF
>TRBJ1-5|TRBV7-2
CASQGQGPGWPQHF
>TRBJ1-1|TRBV19
CASSRGNSFLGTEAFF
>TRBJ2-7|TRBV2
CASSDIPSGVYEQYF
>TRBJ2-7|TRBV4-1
CASSQFWLVGSYEQYF
>TRBJ1-6|TRBV20-1
CSVRDRESPLHF
>TRBJ2-7|TRBV7-9
CASSLVGGQGYEQYF
>TRBJ2-7|TRBV15
CATIRDTPYEQYF
>TRBJ1-5|TRBV19
CASSLRTESYSNQPQHF
>TRBJ1-1|TRBV5-8
CASSLDRNEAFF
>TRBJ1-2|TRBV9
CASSGNRGHYYGYTF
>TRBJ1-5|TRBV12-3/TRBV12-4
CASSYGAAQPQHF
>TRBJ2-7|TRBV20-1
CSARAVSYEQHF
>TRBJ2-7|TRBV4-2
CASSPRVREEPYEQYF
>TRBJ1-5|TRBV6-1
CASFVGFAGNQPQHF
>TRBJ1-2|TRBV20-1
CSARGLGVYGYTF
>TRBJ2-7|TRBV11-2
CASSVYYEQYF
>TRBJ1-4|TRBV27
CASTWGLGEKLFF
>TRBJ1-4|TRBV19
CASTMWGFGEKLFF
>TRBJ2-7|TRBV20-1
CSASWDFLSYEQYF
>TRBJ2-7|TRBV11-2
CASTRSRAYEQYF
>TRBJ2-6|TRBV20-1
CSARDPAGGKSGANVLTF
>TRBJ2-7|TRBV10-2
CASSYSTGIQDRRSYEQYF
>TRBJ2-7|TRBV6-2/TRBV6-3
CASTSFSEQYF
>TRBJ2-7|TRBV7-9
CASTTSSDEQYF
>TRBJ2-2|TRBV15
CATSRGQGFFHGELFF
>TRBJ1-5|TRBV5-1
CASSLVRGQGASNQPQHF
>TRBJ1-5|TRBV6-5
CASSPVRGQPQHF
>TRBJ2-5|TRBV20-1
CSARDPRQGGQETQYF
>TRBJ2-2|TRBV5-1
CASSQDQQELFF
>TRBJ2-7|TRBV20-1
CSAPLRRQSSYEQYF
>TRBJ1-4|TRBV29-1
CSVKDVGANEKLFF
>TRBJ2-7|TRBV7-2
CASSLAGVREQCF
>TRBJ1-3|TRBV14
CASSQDLVDSGNTIYF
>TRBJ2-7|TRBV16
CASSLLPGTGEQYF
>TRBJ1-2|TRBV29-1
CITTGRESYGYTF
>TRBJ2-2|TRBV20-1
CSARGGTGEPFF
>TRBJ1-1|TRBV5-1
CASKKEGNTEAFF
>TRBJ1-1|TRBV7-9
CASSPGDRGQNTEAFF
>TRBJ2-7|TRBV6-6
CASSTPGQGYLEQYF
>TRBJ1-5|TRBV10-2
CASKGTAGRQPQHF
>TRBJ2-5|TRBV12-3/TRBV12-4
CASSSGVKKTQYF